The rows below give T cell receptor beta chains drawn from one sample of a study of T-cell reconstitution after alpha-beta-depleted transplantation in children. TCRdb used MiXCR to reprocess the PCR reads, holding one entry per CDR3 protein. The sample holds 600,000 to 700,000 distinct CDR3 sequences, over 15% seen once. Material: PBMCs from the stem cell graft donor, obtained from the stem cell graft. Receptors were obtained from a human donor who donated a stem cell graft to a child with acute myeloid leukemia. The CDR3 runs from the conserved cysteine through the conserved F or W. Each record gives: J gene, V gene, clone size, D gene, CDR3 DNA, CDR3 protein. D genes are given only for firm matches. Expanded clones get a size class; other rows say once, few or many, or leave the size out.

TRBJ2-2 TRBV7-6 . . TGTGCCAGCAGCTTTCCCCCTGGCGGGGAGCTGTTTTTT CASSFPPGGELFF
TRBJ2-2 TRBV9 few . TGTGCCAGCAGCGTAGTTGGGGAAACCGGGGAGCTGTTTTTT CASSVVGETGELFF
TRBJ1-5 TRBV20-1 many . TGCAGTGCTAGAGTCAATACAGGGCCCAATCAGCCCCAGCATTTT CSARVNTGPNQPQHF
TRBJ2-5 TRBV20-1 few TRBD2 TGCAGTGCTCCTCGGACTAGAATGGCGACCCAGTACTTC CSAPRTRMATQYF
TRBJ1-2 TRBV4-3 . . TGCGCCAGCAGCCAAGAATGGGGGGGCTCTGGTGGCTACACCTTC CASSQEWGGSGGYTF
TRBJ2-1 TRBV20-1 many . TGCAGTGTTGACAGGCCCCCCTACAATGAGCAGTTCTTC CSVDRPPYNEQFF
TRBJ2-3 TRBV7-2 . . TGTGCCAGCAGATGGGACACCACAGATACGCAGTATTTT CASRWDTTDTQYF
TRBJ2-2 TRBV7-9 . . TGTGCCAGCAGCTCCTATAACACCGGGGAGCTGTTTTTT CASSSYNTGELFF
TRBJ1-1 TRBV11-2 . . TGTGCCAGCAGCTTCCTGGGCCCCGGGGACACTGAAGCTTTCTTT CASSFLGPGDTEAFF
TRBJ2-7 TRBV12-3/TRBV12-4 many . TGTGCCAGCAGTTTTCGGGTTTTGGGGGAGCAGTACTTC CASSFRVLGEQYF
TRBJ2-5 TRBV9 few . TGTGCCAGCAGCGGAATCAGTCAAGAGACCCAGTACTTC CASSGISQETQYF
TRBJ1-5 TRBV18 few . TGTGCCAGCTCACCACAGGAGGGACGGAGCTATCAGCCCCAGCATTTT CASSPQEGRSYQPQHF
TRBJ1-6 TRBV6-4 many . TGTGCCAGCAGTGACCTACCTGAAGGAGAGCTCCACTTT CASSDLPEGELHF
TRBJ2-1 TRBV7-9 few TRBD2 TGTGCCAGCAGCCCTAGCGGGGGGGGCCCTAGGGAGCAGTTCTTC CASSPSGGGPREQFF
TRBJ2-2 TRBV29-1 few . TGCAGCGCTCAGGGGAACACCGGGGAGCTGTTTTTT CSAQGNTGELFF
TRBJ2-1 TRBV20-1 many . TGCAGTGCCAGCGGGGACAGAGACTACAATGAGCAGTTCTTC CSASGDRDYNEQFF
TRBJ1-1 TRBV7-2 few . TGTGCCAGCAGCTTTCAAAAGGTGGGGAACACTGAAGCTTTCTTT CASSFQKVGNTEAFF
TRBJ2-2 TRBV7-7 . . TGTGCCAGCAGCTTGTACAAGTTCACCGGGGAGCTGTTTTTT CASSLYKFTGELFF
TRBJ2-3 TRBV2 . . TGTGCCCTATTAGGGGTCACAGATACGCAGTATTTT CALLGVTDTQYF
TRBJ2-7 TRBV29-1 many . TGCAGCGCCCTGGCGGGCGAGCAGTACTTC CSALAGEQYF
TRBJ2-5 TRBV5-1 few . TGCGCCAGCAGCTCCACGGGGAGAACCCAAGAGACCCAGTACTTC CASSSTGRTQETQYF
TRBJ1-4 TRBV11-1 . . TGTGCCAGCAGCTTACCACAAGGGCGTGGGGAAAAACTGTTTTTT CASSLPQGRGEKLFF
TRBJ2-3 TRBV12-3/TRBV12-4 . TRBD2 TGTGCCAGCAGTTTATATAGCGGGGGCCTCACAGATACGCAGTATTTT CASSLYSGGLTDTQYF
TRBJ2-3 TRBV9 . . TGTGCCAGCAGCGTAGATGTCTTGTGGGATACGCAGTATTTT CASSVDVLWDTQYF
TRBJ2-5 TRBV9 few TRBD1 TGTGCCAGCAGCGCAAGACTCGGGACAGGGGGAGAGACCCAGTACTTC CASSARLGTGGETQYF
TRBJ2-1 TRBV21-1 few . TGTGCCAGCAGCAAAGACGGCCGGGACAACAATGAGCAGTTCTTC CASSKDGRDNNEQFF
TRBJ2-2 TRBV12-3/TRBV12-4 . . TGTGCCAGCAGTTTTGGTGTGGGGGCCCCGGGGACCGGGGAGCTGTTTTTT CASSFGVGAPGTGELFF